Listed here are 28 T cell receptor beta chains from one sample, sequenced in a study of T cells in Graves' hyperthyroidism and ophthalmopathy (dated by TCRdb to the late 2010s). The library was generated by multiplex PCR. Sequencing instrument: Illumina HiSeq 2000. The TCR beta CDR3 regions were amplified from RNA transcripts. A first-round RT-PCR of the TCR CDR3 used the HTBI primer set with the Qiagen OneStep RT-PCR kit. TCRdb reworked the public reads: Q25 trimming with fastp, MiXCR clone assembly, productive beta chains retained. Each record represents a unique CDR3 protein, reported with the most common genes and DNA among its rows. The sample table contains around 520,000 distinct CDR3 sequences; only one count was recorded for 11% to 15% of them. The top ten clones comprise over 11% of the sample. The sequenced sample was blood. The source is a woman between 40 and 55 years old with Graves' hyperthyroidism.

The chain couples TRBV27 to TRBJ2-5, with 9 bases matching TRBD2. V was clipped by 3 bases and J by 1 base; unmatched bases: 15. In germline, CDR1 is MNHEY, CDR2 SMNVEV (reference sequence). This CDR3 is 19 amino acids long. This chain's CDR3 is CASSFRRSSGKEAQETQYF. The CDR3 nucleotides are TGTGCCAGCAGTTTTAGGAGGTCTAGCGGGAAGGAGGCCCAAGAGACCCAGTACTTC.

This clonotype was counted between two and nine times. J is TRBJ2-7 and V is TRBV5-1; TRBD1 agrees at 11 bases. The CDR3 is 15 residues long. V lost 4 bases, J lost 6 bases, and 9 bases stayed unmatched. Germline values: CDR1 SGHRS, CDR2 YFSETQ. The CDR3 spells CASSGRTGGGGEQYF. CDR3 DNA sequence: TGCGCCAGCAGCGGAAGGACAGGGGGCGGCGGCGAGCAGTACTTC.

The table lists this clonotype with many counts. The V call is TRBV3-1, the J call TRBJ2-2, with TRBD2 identical over 8 bases. The germline gives CDR1 LGHDT, CDR2 YNNKEL (reference sequence). The CDR3 length is 15 residues. V shed 5 bases, J shed 6 bases, and the junction held 8 bases outside the gene matches. The CDR3 is CASSTTSGRSGELFF. As DNA, the CDR3 is TGTGCCAGCAGCACAACTAGCGGTCGGTCCGGGGAGCTGTTTTTT.

The table lists this clonotype with a few counts. The chain recombines TRBV4-2 with TRBJ2-4, with 11 bases that match TRBD2. Germline values: CDR1 LGHNA, CDR2 YNFKEQ. The CDR3 consists of 15 residues. Losses at the gene ends were 1 base for V and 8 bases for J; bases not matched to a gene: 4. The CDR3 loop reads CASSQGDSGRDIQYF. CDR3 DNA: TGTGCCAGCAGCCAAGGGGATAGCGGGAGGGACATTCAGTACTTC.

CDR3 region: CASSYYRDNEQFF. Written as DNA, the CDR3 is TGTGCCAGCAGTTACTACAGGGATAATGAGCAGTTCTTC. The chain recombines TRBV28 with TRBJ2-1; D might be TRBD1 (6 bases). The germline gives CDR1 MDHEN, CDR2 SYDVKM. The CDR3 length is 13 residues. V lost 4 bases and J lost 7, with 11 bases in between.

This clonotype has more than one count but fewer than ten. This chain connects TRBV24-1 to TRBJ2-1; 9 bases agree with TRBD1. CDR1 is KGHDR and CDR2 is SFDVKD in the germline V gene. J gave up 7 bases and V 4 bases, and 4 bases lay outside the gene matches. CDR3 length: 14 amino acids. This chain's CDR3 is CATSDRDRVNEQFF. As DNA, the CDR3 is TGTGCCACCAGTGACCGGGACAGGGTAAATGAGCAGTTCTTC.

The chain combines TRBV2 with TRBJ1-2; perhaps TRBD1 as D (6 bases). V was clipped by 6 bases and J by 1 base, with 12 bases between them. The CDR3 contains 14 residues. Germline assignment: CDR1 SNHLY and CDR2 FYNNEI. In nucleotides, the CDR3 is TGTGCCAGCAGGTGGACAGCATTTAACTATGGCTACACCTTC. Protein: CASRWTAFNYGYTF.

In this sample, this clonotype turned up many times. The rearrangement links TRBV28 to TRBJ2-1; 11 bases map to TRBD2. Trimming took 4 bases from V and 9 from J; bases not matched to a gene: 17. Germline CDR1 is MDHEN and CDR2 is SYDVKM. This CDR3 spans 18 amino acids. As DNA, the CDR3 is TGTGCCAGCAGTTCAACGCCGGCAGGGCCAACTAGCGGGGGTGAGCAGTTCTTC. Translated, it gives CASSSTPAGPTSGGEQFF.

This clonotype has a count of ten or more. J is TRBJ2-5 and V is TRBV28; 7 bases line up with TRBD2. V shed 8 bases and J 5 bases; nucleotides not matched to a gene: 17. There are 16 residues in the CDR3. Germline lookup yields CDR1 MDHEN and CDR2 SYDVKM. Here the CDR3 reads CASAGGGRAGGETQYF. The DNA of the CDR3 is TGTGCCAGCGCCGGGGGAGGGAGGGCCGGGGGTGAGACCCAGTACTTC.

Many counts were recorded for this clonotype. This chain connects TRBV18 to TRBJ1-2; TRBD1 is a possible D gene (5 bases). The ends were cut back, 3 bases at V and 7 bases at J, with 15 bases in the middle. The CDR3 consists of 14 residues. Germline V CDR1 and CDR2: KGHSH, LQKENI. CDR3 DNA: TGTGCCAGCTCACCGACAGCCGGGTCTGGTGGCTACACCTTC. Protein sequence: CASSPTAGSGGYTF.

This clonotype was seen at least ten times. The chain links TRBV20-1 to TRBJ1-2; D not resolved. CDR3 length: 11 residues. Trimming shortened V by 5 bases and J by 8 bases, and 12 bases separated the two germline ends. CDR1 is DFQATT, CDR2 SNEGSKA, per germline (reference sequence). CDR3 amino acids: CSAWEGSGYTF. The CDR3 DNA reads as TGCAGTGCTTGGGAGGGATCCGGCTACACCTTC.

The CDR3 DNA follows: TGTGCCAGCAGCTTGATGCGGTGCGAGCAGTACTTC. Protein: CASSLMRCEQYF. The chain combines TRBV5-6 with TRBJ2-7; D uncertain. The ends were cut back, 1 base at V and 6 bases at J, with 8 bases in the middle. The CDR3 is made up of 12 amino acids. Germline CDR1 and CDR2: SGHDT and YYEEEE.

This clonotype has a count of ten or more. V usage is TRBV6-1 and J usage is TRBJ2-7; D gene uncertain. The V end was cut by 2 bases, the J end by 6 bases, with 5 bases between. The CDR3 is 11 residues long. Germline values: CDR1 MNHNS, CDR2 SASEGT. The CDR3 region is CASSEPLEQYF. CDR3 DNA sequence: TGTGCCAGCAGTGAACCCCTCGAGCAGTACTTC.

In its sample, this clonotype was seen a few times. The chain employs TRBV30 and TRBJ1-5; D perhaps matches TRBD1 (6 bases). Trimming took off 0 bases at V and 7 bases at J, with 19 bases between the two ends. This CDR3 comprises 16 residues. CDR1 GTSNPN and CDR2 SVGIG come from the germline V gene (reference sequence). The CDR3 DNA sequence: TGTGCCTGGAGTGTACACAACAGGGCGGTAGGACAGCCCCAGCATTTT. This translates into CAWSVHNRAVGQPQHF.

This clonotype was counted ten times or more. The DNA of the CDR3 is TGTGCCAGCTCAGTAGACAGGGGAAATCAGCCCCAGCATTTT. Protein product: CASSVDRGNQPQHF. The V and J genes are TRBV18 and TRBJ1-5, with 8 bases lining up with TRBD1. Germline loops: CDR1 KGHSH, CDR2 LQKENI. This CDR3 has 14 amino acids. The trim removed 5 bases at V and 4 bases at J, leaving 4 bases unmatched. The full variable domain, in which reference TRBV18 and TRBJ1-5 provide the parts outside the CDR3, is NAGVMQNPRHLVRRRGQEARLRCSPMKGHSHVYWYRQLPEEGLKFMVYLQKENIIDESGMPKERFSAEFPKEGPSILRIQQVVRGDSAAYFCASSVDRGNQPQHFGDGTRLSIL.

The CDR3 is CASRAGTSVLYNEQFF. The CDR3 DNA reads as TGTGCCAGCAGAGCCGGGACTAGCGTCCTCTACAATGAGCAGTTCTTC. The gene calls are TRBV2 and TRBJ2-1, with TRBD2 identical over 10 bases. Unmatched junction bases numbered 8, after V lost 6 bases and J lost 3 bases. The CDR3 loop spans 16 amino acids. The germline gives CDR1 SNHLY, CDR2 FYNNEI.

This clonotype was found many times. The chain has TRBV6-5 and TRBJ2-7; D is uncertain. The germline V and J ends were trimmed by 2 bases and 7 bases, with 18 bases remaining between them. Germline assignment: CDR1 MNHEY and CDR2 SVGAGI. The CDR3 contains 15 residues. In DNA form, the CDR3 reads TGTGCCAGCAGTTACGCCGGGTCTCGAGGTGTTGAGCAGTACTTC. Its protein is CASSYAGSRGVEQYF.

This clonotype was recorded many times. This chain links TRBV28 with TRBJ1-6; D possibly corresponds to TRBD1 (5 bases). Germline V CDR1 and CDR2: MDHEN, SYDVKM. The CDR3 consists of 11 residues. V lost 4 bases to trimming and J lost 11 bases, with 6 bases between them. The CDR3 loop is CASSSGPPLHF. The DNA of the CDR3 is TGTGCCAGCAGTTCAGGGCCACCCCTCCACTTT.

Ten or more counts support this clonotype. This chain connects TRBV6-6 to TRBJ2-6, with D tentatively TRBD1 (6 bases). Between the trimmed V and J ends, which lost 2 bases and 0 bases, there was a span of 11 bases. This CDR3 region has 17 residues. Germline-derived CDR1 and CDR2 are MNHNY and SVGAGI (reference sequence). In DNA, the CDR3 is TGTGCCAGCAGTTACACCGGGACAATCTCTGGGGCCAACGTCCTGACTTTC. This gives the protein CASSYTGTISGANVLTF.

The CDR3 loop reads CASSETSGTQYF. The CDR3, as DNA: TGTGCCAGCAGCGAGACTAGCGGGACGCAGTATTTT. The chain joins TRBV3-1 to TRBJ2-3; 10 bases align to TRBD2. The V and J ends lost 5 bases and 9 bases, in that order; junction bases with no gene match: 2. CDR3 length: 12 residues. Germline assignment: CDR1 LGHDT and CDR2 YNNKEL (reference sequence).

This clonotype has at least ten counts. This CDR3 is CASSEDGRTNYGYTF. The CDR3 DNA reads TGTGCCAGCAGTGAAGACGGTCGGACTAACTATGGCTACACCTTC. The rearrangement joins TRBV6-1 to TRBJ1-2, with D uncertain. The CDR3 consists of 15 residues. Germline-derived CDR1 and CDR2 are MNHNS and SASEGT. The V end lost 1 base, the J end lost 0 bases, and 9 bases lay between the germline ends.

The sample holds many counts of this clonotype. The rearrangement links TRBV4-2 to TRBJ1-2; TRBD1 might be the D (6 bases). V lost 0 bases and J lost 4, with 18 bases in between. Germline CDR1 LGHNA, CDR2 YNFKEQ. The CDR3 sequence is 17 residues long. CDR3 region: CASSQESGTMGLYGYTF. The CDR3 bases are TGTGCCAGCAGCCAAGAGTCCGGGACAATGGGGCTCTATGGCTACACCTTC.

The V and J genes are TRBV20-1 and TRBJ1-5; possibly TRBD1 for D (5 bases). This CDR3 is 15 amino acids long. The germline V gene has CDR1 DFQATT and CDR2 SNEGSKA (reference sequence). V was shortened by 6 bases and J by 11 bases, with 26 bases between the two germline ends. CDR3 region: CSARQGVAVIGAQHF. As DNA, the CDR3 is TGCAGTGCCCGCCAGGGAGTGGCGGTGATAGGGGCCCAGCATTTT.

This clonotype occurred many times. J is TRBJ1-5 and V is TRBV27, with D tentatively TRBD1 (5 bases). V was shortened by 0 bases and J by 1 base, with 10 bases between the two germline ends. CDR1 MNHEY and CDR2 SMNVEV come from the germline V gene (reference sequence). This CDR3 has 16 amino acids. The chain's CDR3 is CASSLSGGISNQPQHF. DNA for the CDR3: TGTGCCAGCAGTTTATCGGGGGGAATCAGCAATCAGCCCCAGCATTTT.

The chain employs TRBV19 and TRBJ2-2; D possibly corresponds to TRBD1 (6 bases). Trimming left V 6 bases short and J 2 bases short, with 22 bases between. The CDR3 totals 18 residues. Germline V gene data show CDR1 as LNHDA and CDR2 as SQIVND (reference sequence). CDR3: CASRAPLQGQGNTGELFF. CDR3 coding DNA: TGTGCCAGTAGAGCCCCTCTACAGGGTCAGGGTAACACCGGGGAGCTGTTTTTT.

This clonotype has a count of ten or more. The chain uses TRBV27 and TRBJ2-3, with 11 bases that match TRBD2. The CDR3 length is 16 residues. In germline, CDR1 is MNHEY, CDR2 SMNVEV (reference sequence). Unmatched junction bases numbered 5, after V lost 6 bases and J lost 0 bases. CDR3 loop: CASRGWTSGSTDTQYF. The DNA of the CDR3 is TGTGCCAGCAGGGGGTGGACTAGCGGGAGCACAGATACGCAGTATTTT.

Of note for this clonotype: A read error is possible here, since a much larger clone lies one base away. The J gene is TRBJ2-1, the V gene TRBV29-1; 9 bases fit TRBD2. Germline loops: CDR1 SQVTM, CDR2 ANQGSEA. This CDR3 has 13 amino acids. This chain's CDR3 is CSASGNSVNEQLF. CDR3 bases: TGCAGCGCTAGCGGGAACTCCGTCAATGAGCAGCTCTTC.

V and J are TRBV20-1 and TRBJ2-1; 12 nucleotides agree with TRBD2. This CDR3 is built from 14 residues. V lost 6 bases and J lost 6; bases outside the gene matches: 6. Germline-derived CDR1 and CDR2 are DFQATT and SNEGSKA (reference sequence). The CDR3 loop reads CSATTSGGPNEQFF. The CDR3 nucleotides read TGCAGTGCAACGACTAGCGGGGGACCCAATGAGCAGTTCTTC.